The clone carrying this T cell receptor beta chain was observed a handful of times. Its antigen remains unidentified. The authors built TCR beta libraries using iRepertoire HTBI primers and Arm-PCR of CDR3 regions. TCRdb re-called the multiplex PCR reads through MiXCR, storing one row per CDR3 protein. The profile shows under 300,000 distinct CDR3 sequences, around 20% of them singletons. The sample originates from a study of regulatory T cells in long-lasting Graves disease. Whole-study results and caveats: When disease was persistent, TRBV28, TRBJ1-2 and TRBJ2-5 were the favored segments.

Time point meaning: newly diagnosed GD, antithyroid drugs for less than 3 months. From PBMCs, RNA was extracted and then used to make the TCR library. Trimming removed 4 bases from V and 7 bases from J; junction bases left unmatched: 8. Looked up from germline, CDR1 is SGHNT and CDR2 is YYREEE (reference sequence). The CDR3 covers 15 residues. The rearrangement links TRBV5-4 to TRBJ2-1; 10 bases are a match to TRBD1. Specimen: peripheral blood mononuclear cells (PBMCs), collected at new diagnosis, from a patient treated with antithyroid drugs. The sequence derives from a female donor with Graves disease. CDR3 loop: CASSPRDRGGNEQFF. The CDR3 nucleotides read TGTGCCAGCAGCCCCCGGGACAGGGGTGGGAATGAGCAGTTCTTC.